The rows below give T cell receptor beta chains drawn from one sample of a study of blood T cell repertoires in COVID-19. Produced via immunoSEQ multiplex PCR; TCRdb's table is partial and in-frame only. The sample includes around 300,000 clones, approximately 86% seen only once; the top ten take about 2.2%. The source material was peripheral blood. All receptors come from a woman aged 25 to 39 who had recovered from COVID-19. Both conserved end residues are part of each CDR3. The D gene is left open where the match is weak. Clone size is not always given. Where it is, it says once, few, many or a class for expanded clones.

TRBV5-1	once	TRBJ1-2	NA	TGCGCCAGCAGCTTGGGCGCAGGGCCTGACAACTATGGCTACACCTTC	CASSLGAGPDNYGYTF
TRBV19	NA	TRBJ2-3	NA	TGTGCCAGTAGTATAGATGAGGAGGGCATGGATACGCAGTATTTT	CASSIDEEGMDTQYF
TRBV9	NA	TRBJ2-5	TRBD1	TGTGCCAGCAGCGCCGGGACAGGGTACGAGACCCAGTACTTC	CASSAGTGYETQYF
TRBV7-3	NA	TRBJ1-1	TRBD1	TGTGCCAGCAGCTTAGAGGGGGCCAACACTGAAGCTTTCTTT	CASSLEGANTEAFF
TRBV28	once	TRBJ1-5	NA	TGTGCCACGCGGGGGCCGGTAGCACGGCCCCAGCATTTT	CATRGPVARPQHF
TRBV4-1	NA	TRBJ2-3	NA	TGCGCCAGCAGCCAAGACAGGACTCAAGATACGCAGTATTTT	CASSQDRTQDTQYF
TRBV4-1	NA	TRBJ2-7	TRBD1	TGCGCCAGCAGCGAATCGACAGGGAAGCAACGGCGCGAGCAGTACTTC	CASSESTGKQRREQYF
TRBV24-1	once	TRBJ1-3	NA	TGTGCCACCCGACAGAGCTCTGGAAACACCATATATTTT	CATRQSSGNTIYF
TRBV5-8	NA	TRBJ2-7	TRBD1	TGTGCCAGCAGCATCGGGACAGGGTCCTACGAGCAGTACTTC	CASSIGTGSYEQYF
TRBV5-4	few	TRBJ2-2	NA	TGTGCCAGCAGCCGTTTCACCGGGGAGCTGTTTTTT	CASSRFTGELFF
TRBV15	NA	TRBJ1-4	NA	TGTGCCACCAGCAGAGAAGGGACACGGAGTGAAAAACTGTTTTTT	CATSREGTRSEKLFF
TRBV7-9	NA	TRBJ2-4	NA	TGTGCCAGCAGCTTAGCGCTAGGGGGGGCGCGGACCAAAAACATTCAGTACTTC	CASSLALGGARTKNIQYF
TRBV19	NA	TRBJ2-5	NA	TGTGCCAGTAGTAAAAGTCATCGCCTAACGGTAGAGACCCAGTACTTC	CASSKSHRLTVETQYF
TRBV29-1	NA	TRBJ2-1	TRBD2	TGCAGCGCCAGACTAGCGGGGGGGCCCAATGAGCAGTTCTTC	CSARLAGGPNEQFF
TRBV29-1	NA	TRBJ2-1	TRBD2	TGCAGCGTTGAAGGCCCTAGCGGGGGTCGTAGCTCCTACAATGAGCAGTTCTTC	CSVEGPSGGRSSYNEQFF
TRBV5-1	once	TRBJ1-3	TRBD1	TGCGCCAGCAGCTTGGACAGGGGGCGAGGAAACACCATATATTTT	CASSLDRGRGNTIYF
TRBV11-2	NA	TRBJ1-2	TRBD1	TGTGCCAGCAGCTCATACAACTACAGGGGCGGATATGGCTACACCTTC	CASSSYNYRGGYGYTF
TRBV30	NA	TRBJ1-6	NA	TGTGCCTGGAGTGTAGAGGGTCTATCCTCACCCCTCCACTTT	CAWSVEGLSSPLHF
TRBV27	NA	TRBJ2-5	NA	TGTGCCAGCAGCCCCTCTCTCCTCCGGGAGACCCAGTACTTC	CASSPSLLRETQYF
TRBV6-6	NA	TRBJ2-7	TRBD2	TGTGCCAGCAGTTCTAGCGGGAGCTCGGACGAGCAGTACTTC	CASSSSGSSDEQYF
TRBV5-1	few	TRBJ1-1	NA	TGCGCCAGCAGCTTGGCAGACACTGAAGCTTTCTTT	CASSLADTEAFF
TRBV12-3/TRBV12-4	once	TRBJ1-2	NA	TGTGCCAGCAGTTTAAGGGAGTATGGCTACACCTTC	CASSLREYGYTF
TRBV3-1/TRBV3-2	NA	TRBJ1-3	TRBD1	TGTGCCAGCAGCCCTTTGGACAGGGAAGGAAACACCATATATTTT	CASSPLDREGNTIYF
TRBV14	NA	TRBJ2-7	NA	TGTGCCAGCAGCCGGCACCTAGGCCCGACGAATGGAAGATACGAGCAGTACTTC	CASSRHLGPTNGRYEQYF
TRBV5-5	NA	TRBJ2-7	NA	TGTGCCAGCAGCTTACTCGGGGAGCAGTACTTC	CASSLLGEQYF
TRBV6-1	NA	TRBJ1-6	NA	TGTGCCAGCAGTGATATAGACTGGCTGAATTCACCCCTCCACTTT	CASSDIDWLNSPLHF
TRBV27	NA	TRBJ2-7	TRBD1	TGTGCCAGCAGCCAGGGACAGAGTATCTACGAGCAGTACTTC	CASSQGQSIYEQYF
TRBV25-1	NA	TRBJ1-2	NA	TGTGCCAGCTCACTACAGGGCGACTATGGCTACACCTTC	CASSLQGDYGYTF
TRBV6-2/TRBV6-3	NA	TRBJ1-6	NA	TGTGCCAGCAGCGACCTCTCGGGGGATTGGTCCCTCCACTTT	CASSDLSGDWSLHF
TRBV12-3/TRBV12-4	NA	TRBJ1-1	NA	TGTGCCAGCAGTCGCCGCAGGGAAGCTTTCTTT	CASSRRREAFF
TRBV27	NA	TRBJ2-3	TRBD1	TGTGCCAGCAGTGGACAGGTGCCAGATACGCAGTATTTT	CASSGQVPDTQYF
TRBV6-1	NA	TRBJ2-1	TRBD2	TGTGCCAGCAGTGAATATGGGGGACGCGGGGGGCGTGGGTATGAGCAGTTCTTC	CASSEYGGRGGRGYEQFF
TRBV6-4	NA	TRBJ2-5	TRBD2	TGTGCCAGCAGTGCCTCCGGGACTAGCGAGCGACAACAAGAGACCCAGTACTTC	CASSASGTSERQQETQYF
TRBV28	few	TRBJ2-3	TRBD2	TGTGCCAGTGATCTAGCGGGAGGGTTGGATACGCAGTATTTT	CASDLAGGLDTQYF
TRBV19	NA	TRBJ1-2	TRBD1	TGTGCCAGTAGTCCCAACAGGGGGCGCGTTGGCGGCTACACCTTC	CASSPNRGRVGGYTF
TRBV4-1	NA	TRBJ1-2	NA	TGCGCCAGCAGCCAAATCGGCGGGGGTAGCTACACCTTC	CASSQIGGGSYTF
TRBV24-1	NA	TRBJ2-2	TRBD1	TGTGCCACCAGTGTACAGGGGCTAGACACCGGGGAGCTGTTTTTT	CATSVQGLDTGELFF
TRBV10-3	NA	TRBJ2-2	NA	TGTGCCATCAGGGTGAGCGGGGAGCTGTTTTTT	CAIRVSGELFF
TRBV7-2	few	TRBJ2-7	NA	TGTGCCAGCAGCTTTAGATCCTCCGGGACAAGAATCTACGAGCAGTACTTC	CASSFRSSGTRIYEQYF
TRBV7-2	NA	TRBJ2-7	TRBD2	TGTGCCAGCAGCTTAGTGCCTAGCGGTCTGGCAGGAGAGCAGTACTTC	CASSLVPSGLAGEQYF
TRBV19	NA	TRBJ2-2	NA	TGTGCCAGTAGTATGGGGGCCGCGAACACCGGGGAGCTGTTTTTT	CASSMGAANTGELFF
TRBV5-6	NA	TRBJ1-2	NA	TGTGCCAGCAGCCCAATGGGTGACTCTGGCTACACCTTC	CASSPMGDSGYTF